This TCR beta chain is drawn from a study of T cell changes during pregnancy in multiple sclerosis. Profiling relied on immunoSEQ multiplex PCR, and the TCRdb table lists in-frame clones only, not all of them. The table shows tens of thousands of clones, with 90% to 97% occurring only once. The CDR3 is 13 amino acids. CDR1 is SQVTM, CDR2 ANQGSEA, per germline. Trimming cost V 2 bases and J 3 bases, with 8 bases left between them. A single count supports this clone. V gene TRBV29-1 combines with J gene TRBJ1-5; a possible D gene is TRBD1 (6 bases). This clonotype originated in a female donor with multiple sclerosis, enrolled in a pregnancy study. The input for sequencing was peripheral blood, taken in the second trimester of pregnancy. The CDR3 nucleotides read TGCAGCGTTGAAACAGGGTACAATCAGCCCCAGCATTTT. This translates into CSVETGYNQPQHF.